Below, 26 T cell receptor beta chains from the same sample are listed, as sequenced in a study of T cell repertoires in cytomegalovirus infection. TCRdb reanalysed the reads using MiXCR and keeps one entry per CDR3 protein. The repertoire includes about 100,000 distinct CDR3 sequences, roughly 40% of them detected once, and 65% to 75% sits in the top ten. The antigens these receptors bind are not known. The sequences come from CD8+ T cells from cultured PBMCs, collected from culture after CMV antigen stimulation. The receptor source for this set is a human donor in good health (CMV status not recorded). Some clones in this sample may be carry-over from other donors' samples.

J is TRBJ2-1 and V is TRBV19; 12 bases align to TRBD2. Germline values: CDR1 LNHDA, CDR2 SQIVND (reference sequence). The junction had 7 bases not matched to a gene; V was cut back by 2 bases and J by 8 bases. CDR3 length: 16 amino acids. The chain's CDR3 is CASSISSGGAGDEQFF. The DNA for the CDR3 is TGTGCCAGTAGTATATCTAGCGGGGGGGCCGGTGATGAGCAGTTCTTC.

The rearrangement joins TRBV28 to TRBJ1-1; D is unresolved. The length of the CDR3 is 14 residues. Per the germline V gene, CDR1 is MDHEN and CDR2 is SYDVKM. Trimming left V 6 bases short and J 2 bases short, with 13 bases between. The CDR3 DNA follows: TGTGCCAGCAGAGAATGGTTAGAAAACACTGAAGCTTTCTTT. This codes for CASREWLENTEAFF.

Here the CDR3 reads CASSSPVGASADTQYF. CDR3 DNA: TGTGCCAGCAGCTCCCCCGTCGGGGCATCGGCAGATACGCAGTATTTT. The chain carries TRBV7-2 and TRBJ2-3, with D perhaps TRBD1 or TRBD2 (5 bases each). Trimming stripped 4 bases from V and 4 bases from J, with 18 bases between. In germline, CDR1 is SGHTA, CDR2 FQGNSA. This CDR3 comprises 16 residues.

As for this clonotype: Lacking the conserved final phenylalanine or tryptophan, this CDR3 likely reflects a read error. It is unclear where the CDR3 begins or ends on the DNA, so no DNA is shown, and the CDR3 is as TCRdb lists it. The rearrangement links TRBV20-1 to TRBJ2-7. The CDR3 numbers 9 amino acids, ends counted. CDR1 and CDR2 from the germline V gene are DFQATT and SNEGSKA (reference sequence). The CDR3 sequence is CSARVLVDL.

The chain combines TRBV7-8 with TRBJ2-1, with TRBD1 matching over 8 bases. The CDR3 runs to 18 residues. The germline V gene has CDR1 SGHVS and CDR2 FQNEAQ. The trim removed 3 bases at V and 5 bases at J, leaving 15 bases unmatched. The CDR3, as DNA: TGTGCCAGCAGCTTCCCGACAGGGGAAGACCCGAGTGACAATGAGCAGTTCTTC. As protein: CASSFPTGEDPSDNEQFF.

This clonotype was counted between two and nine times. The rearrangement uses TRBV24-1 and TRBJ2-1; the D is unclear. The CDR3 consists of 14 residues. V lost 4 bases to trimming and J lost 3 bases, with 9 bases between them. In germline, CDR1 is KGHDR, CDR2 SFDVKD. The CDR3, as DNA: TGTGCCACCAGTGACGTCGGCGGCTACAATGAGCAGTTCTTC. Protein product: CATSDVGGYNEQFF.

V is TRBV5-6 and J is TRBJ1-1, with D hard to call. Germline V gene sequence: CDR1 SGHDT, CDR2 YYEEEE. Trimming pared 6 bases from V and 0 bases from J, leaving 12 bases between. The CDR3 has 14 amino acids. The CDR3 DNA sequence: TGTGCCAGCACCCTGGGCAGCATGAACACTGAAGCTTTCTTT. The encoded protein is CASTLGSMNTEAFF.

To note about this clonotype: A much larger clone lies one base from this, so it may be a read error. The limits of the CDR3 on the DNA are not certain, so only TCRdb's listed CDR3 is given. The rearrangement joins TRBV11-2 to TRBJ2-7; the table's D call, TRBD2, was not checked against the DNA. Germline V gene lookup returns CDR1 SGHAT and CDR2 FQNNGV. The length of the CDR3 is 15 amino acids, counting both ends. This CDR3 reads CASRVAGGSSYEQHF.

This clonotype was observed a single time. The chain carries TRBV11-2 and TRBJ2-1; D may be TRBD2 (6 bases). Germline-derived CDR1 and CDR2 are SGHAT and FQNNGV. V was trimmed by 3 bases and J by 6 bases, leaving 12 bases between them. CDR3 length: 14 amino acids. CDR3 in amino acids: CASSFGRGTNEQFF. CDR3 sequence (DNA): TGTGCCAGCAGCTTCGGTCGGGGGACCAATGAGCAGTTCTTC.

The chain is built from TRBV27 and TRBJ1-2, with TRBD1 as a possible D gene (6 bases). CDR3 length: 17 residues. Germline V CDR1 and CDR2: MNHEY, SMNVEV (reference sequence). Between the trimmed V and J ends, which lost 5 bases and 0 bases, there was a span of 19 bases. The DNA of the CDR3 is TGTGCCAGCAGTCCGGGTTCCGGGGGCAAGTCTAACTATGGCTACACCTTC. Translated: CASSPGSGGKSNYGYTF.

V usage is TRBV12-3 or TRBV12-4 and J usage is TRBJ2-7; 7 nucleotides agree with TRBD2. Trimming at V came to 6 bases and at J to 6 bases, leaving 2 bases not matched to a gene. The CDR3 sequence is 11 residues long. CDR3 amino acids: CASSPGGEQYF. As DNA, the CDR3 is TGTGCCAGCAGCCCGGGGGGCGAGCAGTACTTC.

This clonotype came up a few times. The chain links TRBV28 to TRBJ1-2; D is uncertain. The germline V gene encodes CDR1 MDHEN and CDR2 SYDVKM. The V end lost 3 bases, the J end lost 8 bases, and 7 bases lay between the germline ends. The CDR3 runs 11 residues. CDR3 DNA: TGTGCCAGCAGTTTTTCGGGGGGCTACACCTTC. Protein sequence: CASSFSGGYTF.

This clonotype has a handful of counts. The chain joins TRBV7-6 to TRBJ2-7; no firm D call. Trimming removed 1 base at V and 4 bases at J, with 8 bases between. CDR3 size: 13 residues. Looked up from germline, CDR1 is SGHVS and CDR2 is FNYEAQ. The CDR3 is CASSLDLRYEQYF. The CDR3 nucleotides are TGTGCCAGCAGCTTAGATTTGAGATACGAGCAGTACTTC.

This chain links TRBV7-9 with TRBJ2-5, with 9 bases aligning to TRBD1. Germline V gene sequence: CDR1 SEHNR, CDR2 FQNEAQ (reference sequence). The CDR3 sequence is 15 residues long. Trimming at V came to 4 bases and at J to 5 bases, leaving 8 bases not matched to a gene. The CDR3 loop is CASSSGTGRTETQYF. CDR3 DNA sequence: TGTGCCAGCAGCTCCGGGACAGGGCGGACGGAGACCCAGTACTTC.

The rearrangement uses TRBV5-8 and TRBJ2-3; 8 bases line up with TRBD1. Germline V gives CDR1 SGHTS, CDR2 YDEGEE. This CDR3 spans 15 amino acids. Unmatched junction bases numbered 3, after V lost 1 base and J lost 2 bases. DNA for the CDR3: TGTGCCAGCAGCTTGCGTCAGGGGGCCACAGATACGCAGTATTTT. Translated, it gives CASSLRQGATDTQYF.

CDR3 sequence (DNA): TGTGCCAGCAGCGTAACAGGGACCTACGAGCAGTACTTC. Protein product: CASSVTGTYEQYF. This sequence joins TRBV6-2 or TRBV6-3 and TRBJ2-7; weak D call: TRBD1 (6 bases). This CDR3 is built from 13 residues. Germline values: CDR1 MNHEY, CDR2 SVGEGT. V shed 6 bases and J shed 2 bases, with 11 bases lying between them.

The rearrangement joins TRBV7-4 to TRBJ2-3; 9 positions agree with TRBD2. The CDR3 is made up of 16 amino acids. Germline CDR1 is SGHVT and CDR2 is SQSDAQ. The junction had 8 bases not matched to a gene; V was cut back by 4 bases and J by 3 bases. CDR3 region: CASSSSRLAGTDTQYF. The CDR3, as DNA: TGTGCCAGCAGCTCTTCGCGGCTAGCGGGGACAGATACGCAGTATTTT. Looking up the rest from reference TRBV7-4 and TRBJ2-3 gives the full variable domain: GAGVSQSPRYKVAKRGRDVALRCDSISGHVTLYWYRQTLGQGSEVLTYSQSDAQRDKSGRPSGRFSAERPERSVSTLKIQRTEQGDSAVYLCASSSSRLAGTDTQYFGPGTRLTVL.

V is TRBV12-3 or TRBV12-4 and J is TRBJ1-6; the D gene is possibly TRBD1 (6 bases). V was cut by 8 bases and J by 14 bases, with 16 bases left in between. The CDR3 has 12 amino acids. CDR3 sequence reads: CASGGTLPALHF. In nucleotides, the CDR3 is TGTGCCAGCGGGGGCACTCTGCCGGCCCTCCACTTT.

The chain carries TRBV6-5 and TRBJ2-1, with TRBD1 matching 9 bases. V trimming: 2 bases; J trimming: 8 bases; junction bases outside the gene matches: 7. The germline gives CDR1 MNHEY, CDR2 SVGAGI. There are 15 residues in the CDR3. In DNA form, the CDR3 reads TGTGCCAGCAGTTACCAAGGGACAGGGATCGATGAGCAGTTCTTC. It encodes CASSYQGTGIDEQFF.

The CDR3 region has the DNA TGTGCCAGCACTCTAGGGGGCACTGAAGCTTTCTTT. Translating it yields CASTLGGTEAFF. The chain combines TRBV7-9 with TRBJ1-1, with D perhaps TRBD1 (6 bases). V was pared by 7 bases and J by 4 bases, with 10 bases between. CDR1 and CDR2 (germline): SEHNR, FQNEAQ (reference sequence). The CDR3 runs to 12 residues. Using reference TRBV7-9 and TRBJ1-1 for the parts outside the CDR3, the full variable domain is DTGVSQNPRHKITKRGQNVTFRCDPISEHNRLYWYRQTLGQGPEFLTYFQNEAQLEKSRLLSDRFSAERPKGSFSTLEIQRTEQGDSAMYLCASTLGGTEAFFGQGTRLTVV.

The chain joins TRBV30 to TRBJ2-7, with D unresolved. Germline V gene lookup returns CDR1 GTSNPN and CDR2 SVGIG (reference sequence). Trimming took 0 bases from V and 5 from J, leaving 8 bases between them. The CDR3 extends over 12 amino acids. This CDR3 is CAWSVAWDEQYF. The CDR3 nucleotides read TGTGCCTGGAGTGTAGCTTGGGACGAGCAGTACTTC.

The genes are TRBV4-1 and TRBJ2-1; 11 bases agree with TRBD2. J lost 3 bases, V lost 3 bases, and 7 bases had no gene match. The length of the CDR3 is 17 residues. CDR1 and CDR2 from the germline V gene are MGHRA and YSYEKL. The CDR3 sequence is CASSQNSGGDYYNEQFF. The CDR3 DNA reads TGCGCCAGCAGCCAGAATAGCGGGGGGGATTACTACAATGAGCAGTTCTTC.

The sample holds a few counts of this clonotype. The chain combines TRBV19 with TRBJ2-1; 7 bases align to TRBD2. Germline trimming cut 3 bases from V and 5 bases from J; bases unmatched to any gene: 7. The CDR3 runs 15 residues. Germline V gene sequence: CDR1 LNHDA, CDR2 SQIVND (reference sequence). Here the CDR3 DNA reads TGTGCCAGTAGTATCCTGGGAGCGGGGAACAATGAGCAGTTCTTC. This gives the protein CASSILGAGNNEQFF.

About this clonotype: A read error is possible here, since a much larger clone lies one base away. The V call is TRBV6-8, the J call TRBJ2-1; TRBD2 aligns across 9 bases. In germline, CDR1 is MNHGY, CDR2 SAAAGT. The CDR3 has 16 residues. DNA for the CDR3: TGTGCCAGCAGTTACTCTAGCGGGGGATCGTACAATGACCAGTTCTTC. The encoded protein is CASSYSSGGSYNDQFF.

V is TRBV10-3 and J is TRBJ2-7; TRBD1 matches 9 bases. Germline values: CDR1 ENHRY, CDR2 SYGVKD. The CDR3 is 14 amino acids. Trimming at V came to 2 bases and at J to 3 bases, leaving 2 bases not matched to a gene. The CDR3 bases are TGTGCCATCAGTGAGCCGGGACAGGGCTACGAGCAGTACTTC. It specifies CAISEPGQGYEQYF.

This clonotype was observed at least ten times. The CDR3: CASSLGPGENYGYTF. Written as DNA, the CDR3 is TGTGCCAGCAGCTTAGGTCCGGGGGAGAACTATGGCTACACCTTC. V gene TRBV7-8 combines with J gene TRBJ1-2; weak D call: TRBD1 (5 bases). Germline lookup yields CDR1 SGHVS and CDR2 FQNEAQ. Trimming removed 1 base at V and 2 bases at J, with 11 bases between. This CDR3 contains 15 residues.